This T cell receptor (beta chain) was profiled in a study of cytotoxic CD8 clonotypes in ibrutinib-treated CLL (dated by TCRdb to 2020 to 2023). Looking at the study overall: In this cohort, approximately 15 patients were treatment-naive and fewer than 13 were relapsed/refractory, while roughly 18 had unmutated IGHV. Partial responses were observed in roughly 25 patients and complete responses in 2; after a median follow-up of around 68 months, remission was maintained in about 15 patients and progression was observed in roughly twelve. Response samples were obtained after a median of 12 months of treatment, with a range of roughly 6 to 40 months. An average of 255,043 productive templates and some 99,000 productive rearrangements was obtained per sample. Longitudinal samples were obtainable from about 30% of the roughly 90 participants in the trial. Cryopreserved peripheral blood mononuclear cells were collected before treatment, at response, and at either disease progression or sustained remission. Every sample from remission and from progressive disease was obtained while the patients were still on ibrutinib.

Broader findings and caveats from the paper: Baseline clonality was found to be higher than that of age-matched healthy donors and was strongly correlated with circulating CD8+ T-cell counts. An increase in clonality was observed at ibrutinib response, with clonality remaining stable during sustained remission and falling back toward baseline at progression. Public clonotypes were rare and either contracted or stayed stable during treatment, and the rise in clonality at ibrutinib response reflected the expansion of private clonotypes. Sampling times were not matched between sustained-remission and progressing patients, and lymph node repertoires were not studied.

The germline V gene supplies CDR1 MNHNS and CDR2 SASEGT. The CDR3 measures 13 amino acids from cysteine to phenylalanine. Only the CDR3 DNA stays, 39 bases, in frame from base 1. V is shortened by 3 bases, J by 5 bases, and the region joining them spans 8 bases. The meaning of the sample's time point label: 12 to 13 months on ibrutinib. For TCR beta library preparation, roughly 2.2 micrograms of genomic DNA was extracted from cryopreserved PBMCs. Longitudinal blood samples from CLL patients on ibrutinib monotherapy were analyzed using high-throughput TCR beta sequencing. The patients were enrolled in a single-center, open-label phase 2 trial of ibrutinib monotherapy. The goal of deep resolution MiSeq sequencing was a depth between 1 in 1 million and 1 in 200,000 T cells, and coverage averaged 10x per clonotype. TCR beta libraries were generated with the immunoSEQ hsTCRB Kit. The original methods were these. ImmunoSEQ Data Assistant and ImmunoSEQ Analyzer were used for data analysis, and V, D and J genes were assigned according to IMGT definitions. Clonality, with values ranging from 0 to 1, was calculated as one minus the normalized Shannon entropy of productive rearrangement frequencies. Only overrepresented clonotypes making up at least 0.05% of the repertoire of each patient were included in the public clonotype analysis. Repertoires from more than ten age-matched healthy donors in immuneACCESS were used as clonality controls. The source is immuneACCESS, and TCRdb retained only in-frame sequences with V and J called. Part of the clones is not carried over; for the studies checked, unresolved V genes explain less than half of this, and the remainder is unexplained. V and J calls and clone size are given by that table; D and trimming were obtained from the DNA. The sample profile shows roughly 220,000 clones; 75% to 80% of them were found once. Of the sample, approximately 10% is held by the ten largest clones.

This clone was seen a few times. There is no known antigen for this receptor. Base qualities are not at hand, and no much larger clone is one base apart. The sample here was PBMCs, taken after 12 months of ibrutinib treatment. The chain uses TRBV6-1 and TRBJ1-5; no confident D gene assignment can be made. The receptor was derived from a human donor with chronic lymphocytic leukemia. The nucleotide sequence is given as TGTGCCAGCAGTGACCAGACCGATCAGCCCCAGCATTTT. The encoded protein is CASSDQTDQPQHF.